This entry is about one TCR beta chain. Repertoires were generated with immunoSEQ multiplex PCR, while TCRdb's copy carries only in-frame clones and drops some. Found here are roughly 76,000 clones, about 89% of them singletons; the top ten hold approximately 0.43%. This CDR3 is built from 16 residues. The V gene's germline CDR1 is SGHNT and CDR2 YENEEA. J gave up 1 base and V 4 bases, and 7 bases lay outside the gene matches. The record originates from a study of T cell changes during pregnancy in multiple sclerosis. Source: CD4+ T cells from peripheral blood mononuclear cells, taken in the second trimester of pregnancy. This clonotype originated in a female donor with multiple sclerosis, enrolled in a pregnancy study. J is TRBJ1-3 and V is TRBV11-3; 7 bases are shared with TRBD1. The CDR3 DNA follows: TGTGCCAGCAGCTCCCACAGGGGCAGGTCTGGAAACACCATATATTTT. Protein: CASSSHRGRSGNTIYF.